A single sample gave rise to the 26 T cell receptor beta chains below, sequenced in a study of blood T cells in healthy people across ages. Alongside a J-beta primer mix, a sample-barcoded 5' primer served in a second PCR lasting about 7 to 11 cycles. TCRdb ran MiXCR on the 5' RACE reads and lists one entry per CDR3 protein. The repertoire consists of roughly 800,000 distinct CDR3 sequences, with more than 45% occurring once and the leading ten covering approximately 21%. Sequenced material: blood. Receptors originate from a man aged 30 to 39 in good health.

The rearrangement uses TRBV25-1 and TRBJ1-4; maybe TRBD1 (5 bases). Trimming took off 6 bases at V and 8 bases at J, with 22 bases between the two ends. CDR1 is MGHDK and CDR2 is SYGVNS in the germline V gene. CDR3 size: 16 residues. The CDR3 here is CASSPFMRQGGEKLFF. In nucleotides, the CDR3 is TGTGCCAGCAGCCCGTTCATGCGGCAGGGCGGCGAAAAACTGTTTTTT.

This clonotype was found a few times. The rearrangement uses TRBV6-5 and TRBJ2-6; the D gene is possibly TRBD1 (5 bases). Trimming left V 0 bases short and J 2 bases short, with 8 bases between. Germline V lookup: CDR1 MNHEY, CDR2 SVGAGI. The CDR3 runs 16 residues. In nucleotides, the CDR3 is TGTGCCAGCAGTTACTCAGGGGCTACTGGGGCCAACGTCCTGACTTTC. Its translation is CASSYSGATGANVLTF.

This rearrangement joins TRBV12-5 to TRBJ2-1; D call uncertain. This CDR3 is 12 amino acids long. Trimming shortened V by 3 bases and J by 7 bases, and 7 bases separated the two germline ends. Germline V lookup: CDR1 LGHNT, CDR2 FRNRAP. DNA for the CDR3: TGTGCTAGTGGTTTTTCTGGGAATGAGCAGTTCTTC. Translated, it gives CASGFSGNEQFF.

The V and J genes are TRBV7-9 and TRBJ2-7; tentatively, D is TRBD2 (6 bases). The germline V and J ends were trimmed by 4 bases and 0 bases, with 16 bases remaining between them. Germline V lookup: CDR1 SEHNR, CDR2 FQNEAQ (reference sequence). The CDR3 has 16 amino acids. This chain's CDR3 is CASSSVGGTDSYEQYF. The CDR3 nucleotides are TGTGCCAGCAGCTCCGTGGGGGGAACCGACTCCTACGAGCAGTACTTC.

This chain uses TRBV27 with TRBJ2-3; 7 bases are a match to TRBD2. The ends lost 7 bases at V and 0 bases at J; junction bases unmatched: 4. The CDR3 consists of 14 residues. The germline V gene has CDR1 MNHEY and CDR2 SMNVEV (reference sequence). CDR3 region: CASKREGSTDTQYF. The CDR3 nucleotides are TGTGCCAGCAAGAGGGAGGGGAGCACAGATACGCAGTATTTT.

The chain links TRBV7-9 to TRBJ1-1; D is perhaps TRBD1 (5 bases). Trimming removed 5 bases from V and 1 base from J, with 14 bases in between. Germline V gene data show CDR1 as SEHNR and CDR2 as FQNEAQ (reference sequence). This CDR3 is 15 amino acids long. The CDR3 here is CASSTTNTGNTEAFF. The CDR3 DNA sequence: TGTGCCAGCAGCACGACCAATACAGGGAACACTGAAGCTTTCTTT.

The chain has TRBV7-2 and TRBJ1-2, with D unresolved. V was pared by 1 base and J by 1 base, with 10 bases between. Germline-derived CDR1 and CDR2 are SGHTA and FQGNSA. This CDR3 comprises 15 residues. The CDR3 DNA follows: TGTGCCAGCAGCTTAGGGGGAACCTTTAACTATGGCTACACCTTC. It codes for CASSLGGTFNYGYTF.

This clonotype came up a few times. This chain uses TRBV20-1 with TRBJ2-1, with 10 bases matching TRBD2. Trimming took 0 bases from V and 8 from J; bases not matched to a gene: 7. The V gene's germline CDR1 is DFQATT and CDR2 SNEGSKA (reference sequence). The CDR3 consists of 15 residues. The CDR3 here is CSARDDLAGVDEQFF. Written as DNA, the CDR3 is TGCAGTGCTAGAGATGATCTAGCGGGAGTTGATGAGCAGTTCTTC.

This chain joins TRBV27 and TRBJ2-1; the D gene is possibly TRBD2 (5 bases). V was cut by 4 bases and J by 8 bases, with 21 bases left in between. The CDR3 has 16 amino acids. CDR1 and CDR2 (germline): MNHEY, SMNVEV (reference sequence). This CDR3 is CASSSSRSGPPYEQFF. As DNA, the CDR3 is TGTGCCAGCAGTTCCTCGAGGAGCGGCCCCCCCTATGAGCAGTTCTTC.

The rearrangement links TRBV12-3 or TRBV12-4 to TRBJ1-2; TRBD1 might be the D (6 bases). Trimming took 6 bases from V and 2 from J, leaving 13 bases between them. CDR3 length: 14 residues. CDR3 amino acids: CASRSFRGNYGYTF. CDR3 nucleotide sequence: TGTGCCAGCAGATCCTTCAGGGGAAACTATGGCTACACCTTC.

As regards this clonotype: A read error is possible here, since a much larger clone lies one base away. The rearrangement uses TRBV5-1 and TRBJ2-1; 10 bases align to TRBD2. The J call is in doubt because the DNA end fits TRBJ2-7 better. This CDR3 spans 16 amino acids. The germline V gene encodes CDR1 SGHRS and CDR2 YFSETQ. Here the CDR3 reads CASSLAPSGGYNEQYF. CDR3 in DNA: TGCGCCAGCAGCTTGGCTCCTAGCGGGGGCTACAATGAGCAGTACTTC.

The sample holds a few counts of this clonotype. The chain is built from TRBV12-5 and TRBJ2-4; 10 bases fit TRBD1. The CDR3 is 17 residues long. Unmatched junction bases numbered 13, after V lost 3 bases and J lost 8 bases. Germline values: CDR1 LGHNT, CDR2 FRNRAP. The CDR3 region is CASGFPDSRTGGYIQYF. CDR3 DNA: TGTGCTAGTGGTTTTCCAGACTCCCGGACAGGGGGGTACATTCAGTACTTC.

This chain joins TRBV15 and TRBJ2-7, with 14 bases aligning to TRBD2. Germline V gene sequence: CDR1 LNHNV, CDR2 YYDKDF (reference sequence). The ends lost 0 bases at V and 5 bases at J; junction bases unmatched: 15. The CDR3 runs to 20 residues. Here the CDR3 DNA reads TGTGCCACCAGCAGAGATAGGGGACTAGCGGGAGTGGCCCTATCCAACGAGCAGTACTTC. Amino acid sequence: CATSRDRGLAGVALSNEQYF.

This chain links TRBV3-1 with TRBJ1-1, with TRBD1 matching 8 bases. The CDR3 is 14 amino acids. V trimming: 0 bases; J trimming: 9 bases; junction bases outside the gene matches: 6. Germline values: CDR1 LGHDT, CDR2 YNNKEL (reference sequence). In DNA, the CDR3 is TGTGCCAGCAGCCAAGAAGATAGACAGGGGCAAGCTTTCTTT. Encoded protein: CASSQEDRQGQAFF.

The rearrangement joins TRBV29-1 to TRBJ2-1; D is possibly TRBD1 or TRBD2 (6 bases each). The end of the DNA aligns better with TRBJ2-7, so the J call may be wrong. CDR1 and CDR2 from the germline V gene are SQVTM and ANQGSEA. The CDR3 contains 15 residues. CDR3 in amino acids: CSALYDRLGGNEQYF. The CDR3, as DNA: TGCAGCGCATTGTACGATCGTCTGGGGGGCAACGAGCAGTACTTC.

This clonotype was recorded at least ten times. This sequence joins TRBV4-2 and TRBJ1-5; D gene uncertain. Per germline, CDR1 LGHNA and CDR2 YNFKEQ. The CDR3 covers 12 residues. V shed 0 bases and J shed 3 bases, with 0 bases lying between them. The CDR3 protein is CASSQDNQPQHF. In DNA, the CDR3 is TGTGCCAGCAGCCAAGACAATCAGCCCCAGCATTTT.

This clonotype was observed a few times. For the CDR3, the DNA is TGTGCCAGCAGCTCCCCCTGGATCTCCTACGAGCAGTACTTC. Translated, it gives CASSSPWISYEQYF. J is TRBJ2-7 and V is TRBV11-2; D is unclear. CDR3 length: 14 amino acids. The V end lost 4 bases, the J end lost 0 bases, and 10 bases lay between the germline ends. Germline loops: CDR1 SGHAT, CDR2 FQNNGV.

The chain joins TRBV29-1 to TRBJ1-2; D may be TRBD1 (5 bases). Trimming left V 2 bases short and J 2 bases short, with 12 bases between. CDR1 and CDR2 from the germline V gene are SQVTM and ANQGSEA. This CDR3 is built from 14 residues. CDR3 amino acids: CSVERDLGNYGYTF. The DNA of the CDR3 is TGCAGCGTTGAAAGGGACCTAGGGAACTATGGCTACACCTTC.

This clonotype was seen more than once but under ten times. The chain links TRBV29-1 to TRBJ2-1; D perhaps matches TRBD2 (5 bases). The germline V and J ends were trimmed by 6 bases and 10 bases, with 25 bases remaining between them. Germline loops: CDR1 SQVTM, CDR2 ANQGSEA. The CDR3 is 15 amino acids. The CDR3 loop is CSVPRASTDYGEQFF. CDR3 DNA sequence: TGCAGCGTCCCCAGAGCTAGCACTGATTATGGGGAGCAGTTCTTC.

This sequence joins TRBV20-1 and TRBJ2-5; 7 nucleotides line up with TRBD2. Per the germline V gene, CDR1 is DFQATT and CDR2 is SNEGSKA (reference sequence). The CDR3 covers 13 residues. Unmatched junction bases numbered 15, after V lost 6 bases and J lost 11 bases. CDR3 nucleotide sequence: TGCAGTGCCCCCCGTAGTGGGACTAACGTTCAGTACTTC. It specifies CSAPRSGTNVQYF.

The chain employs TRBV24-1 and TRBJ2-3; 9 bases map to TRBD1. The ends lost 5 bases at V and 6 bases at J; junction bases unmatched: 8. Germline values: CDR1 KGHDR, CDR2 SFDVKD. The CDR3 sequence is 15 residues long. The CDR3 region is CATSGGQGGMDTQYF. CDR3 bases: TGTGCCACCAGTGGGGGACAGGGAGGGATGGATACGCAGTATTTT.

The chain links TRBV20-1 to TRBJ2-1, with TRBD2 identical over 13 bases. This CDR3 region has 14 residues. V lost 2 bases to trimming and J lost 7 bases; unmatched junction nucleotides: 2. From germline, CDR1 is DFQATT and CDR2 SNEGSKA (reference sequence). In DNA form, the CDR3 reads TGCAGTGCTAGAACTAGCGGGGGGGCGAATGAGCAGTTCTTC. Its protein is CSARTSGGANEQFF.

This clonotype was recorded once. This sequence joins TRBV12-3 or TRBV12-4 and TRBJ2-1; D is tentatively TRBD1 or TRBD2 (5 bases each). This CDR3 is built from 13 residues. V was trimmed by 8 bases and J by 2 bases, leaving 10 bases between them. The CDR3 loop is CASRDDPYNEQFF. For the CDR3, the DNA is TGTGCCAGCCGGGACGACCCCTACAATGAGCAGTTCTTC.

V gene TRBV7-2 combines with J gene TRBJ2-5; D gene unclear. The tail of the sequence fits TRBJ2-7 better, so the J call may be wrong. The CDR3 covers 13 residues. Germline V gives CDR1 SGHTA, CDR2 FQGNSA. CDR3 nucleotides: TGTGCCAGCCGCCCCAGGACCTCCTACGAGCAGTACTTC. Encoded protein: CASRPRTSYEQYF.

Turning to this clonotype: Because the CDR3's place on the DNA is in doubt, the DNA is left out and the CDR3 is given as listed by TCRdb. The chain is built from TRBV5-1 and TRBJ1-1; the D call of TRBD1 is as the table states it, not checked on the DNA. CDR1 and CDR2 (germline): SGHRS, YFSETQ. Ends included, the CDR3 has 23 residues. CDR3 region: CASSLAGGANGYTFGSGTTEAFF.

Only a few counts were recorded for this clonotype. The chain couples TRBV28 to TRBJ2-7; 11 bases map to TRBD2. The CDR3 runs to 15 residues. The germline V gene has CDR1 MDHEN and CDR2 SYDVKM. J was trimmed by 6 bases and V by 6 bases; bases with no gene match: 10. The DNA for the CDR3 is TGTGCCAGCAGACTAGCGGGAGTTGGTTCGGGCGAGCAGTACTTC. This encodes CASRLAGVGSGEQYF. Looking up the rest from reference TRBV28 and TRBJ2-7 gives the full variable domain: DVKVTQSSRYLVKRTGEKVFLECVQDMDHENMFWYRQDPGLGLRLIYFSYDVKMKEKGDIPEGYSVSREKKERFSLILESASTNQTSMYLCASRLAGVGSGEQYFGPGTRLTVT.